The entry below gives a single T cell receptor beta chain sequence along with its context. What it recognizes is unknown. This likely comes from a read error, as the CDR3 has no conserved phenylalanine or tryptophan at its end. This CDR3 has 12 amino acids. Germline V gene data show CDR1 as SQVTM and CDR2 as ANQGSEA. The CDR3 regions of TCR beta were amplified from RNA transcripts. First-round RT-PCR targeting the TCR CDR3 was performed with the HTBI primer set. TCRdb reprocessed the multiplex PCR reads via MiXCR and lists one record per CDR3 protein. The sample lists around 250,000 distinct CDR3 sequences, 24% occurring once. The record originates from a study of T cells in Graves' hyperthyroidism and ophthalmopathy. Clinical symptoms, serum thyroxine, TRAb, thyroid ultrasound and orbital computed tomography informed diagnoses. PBMCs were obtained from 10 ml fresh peripheral blood. Study-wide results and limits: Blood also held most thyroid clonotypes expanded beyond 0.001. Ophthalmopathy was predicted by the model a median of about 6.5 months ahead of onset.

This clonotype was obtained from a middle-aged woman with Graves' ophthalmopathy. Sequenced input: blood. V usage is TRBV29-1 and J usage is TRBJ2-7, with D perhaps TRBD2 (6 bases). The CDR3 loop is CSVEGSTYEQYI. Written as DNA, the CDR3 is TGTAGCGTGGAGGGCAGCACCTACGAGCAGTACATC.